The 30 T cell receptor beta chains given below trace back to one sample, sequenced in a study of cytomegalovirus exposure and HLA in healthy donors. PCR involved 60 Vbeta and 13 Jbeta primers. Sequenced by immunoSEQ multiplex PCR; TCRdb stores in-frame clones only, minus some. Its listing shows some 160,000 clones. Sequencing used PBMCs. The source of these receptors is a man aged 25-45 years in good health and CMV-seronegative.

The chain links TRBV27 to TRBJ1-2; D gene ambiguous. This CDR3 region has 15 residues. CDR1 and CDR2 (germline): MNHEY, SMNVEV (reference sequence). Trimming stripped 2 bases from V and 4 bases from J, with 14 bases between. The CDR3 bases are TGTGCCAGCAGTTTACGGCTAGGCCGGGTCTATGGCTACACCTTC. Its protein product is CASSLRLGRVYGYTF.

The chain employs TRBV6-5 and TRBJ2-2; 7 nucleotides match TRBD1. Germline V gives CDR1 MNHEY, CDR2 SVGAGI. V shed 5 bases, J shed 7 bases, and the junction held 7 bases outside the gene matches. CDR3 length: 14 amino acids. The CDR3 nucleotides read TGTGCCAGCAGTAACACAGGGGTAGGCGGGGAGCTGTTTTTT. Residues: CASSNTGVGGELFF.

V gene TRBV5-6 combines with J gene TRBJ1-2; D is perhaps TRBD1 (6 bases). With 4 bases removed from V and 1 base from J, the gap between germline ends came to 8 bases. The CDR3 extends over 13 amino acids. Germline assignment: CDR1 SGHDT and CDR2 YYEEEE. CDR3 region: CASSRDNNYGYTF. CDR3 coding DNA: TGTGCCAGCAGCCGGGACAATAACTATGGCTACACCTTC.

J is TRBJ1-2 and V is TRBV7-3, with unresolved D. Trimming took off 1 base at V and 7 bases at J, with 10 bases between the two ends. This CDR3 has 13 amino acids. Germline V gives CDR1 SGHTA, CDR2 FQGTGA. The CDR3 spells CASSLMGGSGYTF. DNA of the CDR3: TGTGCCAGCAGCTTAATGGGAGGCAGTGGCTACACCTTC.

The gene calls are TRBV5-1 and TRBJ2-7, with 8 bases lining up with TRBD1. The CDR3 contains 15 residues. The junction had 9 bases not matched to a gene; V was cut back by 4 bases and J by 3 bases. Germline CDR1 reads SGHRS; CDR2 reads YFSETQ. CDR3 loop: CASSVDRVSLYEQYF. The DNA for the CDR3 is TGCGCCAGCAGCGTGGACAGGGTTTCCCTCTACGAGCAGTACTTC.

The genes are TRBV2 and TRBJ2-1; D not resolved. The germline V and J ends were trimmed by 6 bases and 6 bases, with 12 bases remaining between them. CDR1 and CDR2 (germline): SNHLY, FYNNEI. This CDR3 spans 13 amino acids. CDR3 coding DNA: TGTGCCAGCAGATTTCGGGTCTTCAATGAGCAGTTCTTC. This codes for CASRFRVFNEQFF.

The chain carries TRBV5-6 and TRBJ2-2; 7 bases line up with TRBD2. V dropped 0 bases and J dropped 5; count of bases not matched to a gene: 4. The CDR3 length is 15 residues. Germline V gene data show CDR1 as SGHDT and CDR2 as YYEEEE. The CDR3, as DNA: TGTGCCAGCAGCTTGGGGGCTAGCGGTACCGGGGAGCTGTTTTTT. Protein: CASSLGASGTGELFF.

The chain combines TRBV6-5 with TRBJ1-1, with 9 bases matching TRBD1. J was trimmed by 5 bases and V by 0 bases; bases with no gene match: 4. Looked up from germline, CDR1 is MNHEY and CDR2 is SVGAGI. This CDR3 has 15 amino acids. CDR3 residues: CASSYSGTGRTEAFF. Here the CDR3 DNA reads TGTGCCAGCAGTTACTCGGGGACAGGGAGAACTGAAGCTTTCTTT.

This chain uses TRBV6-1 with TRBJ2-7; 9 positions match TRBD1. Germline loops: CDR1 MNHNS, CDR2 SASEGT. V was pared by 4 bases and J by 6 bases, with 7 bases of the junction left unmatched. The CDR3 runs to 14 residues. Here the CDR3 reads CASSVTGTGSEQYF. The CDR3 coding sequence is TGTGCCAGCAGTGTTACCGGGACAGGGAGCGAGCAGTACTTC.

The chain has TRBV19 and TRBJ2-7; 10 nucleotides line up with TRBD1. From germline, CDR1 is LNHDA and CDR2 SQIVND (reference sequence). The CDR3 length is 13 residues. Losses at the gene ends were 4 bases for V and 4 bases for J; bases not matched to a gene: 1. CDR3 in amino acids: CASSRDRGYEQYF. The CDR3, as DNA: TGTGCCAGTAGTAGGGACAGGGGTTACGAGCAGTACTTC.

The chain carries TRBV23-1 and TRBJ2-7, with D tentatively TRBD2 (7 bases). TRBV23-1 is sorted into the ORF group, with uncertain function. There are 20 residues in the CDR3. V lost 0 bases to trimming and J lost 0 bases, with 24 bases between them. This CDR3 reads CASSQSSGTKSRRISYEQYF. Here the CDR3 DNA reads TGCGCCAGCAGTCAATCGAGCGGGACAAAATCACGGCGCATCTCCTACGAGCAGTACTTC.

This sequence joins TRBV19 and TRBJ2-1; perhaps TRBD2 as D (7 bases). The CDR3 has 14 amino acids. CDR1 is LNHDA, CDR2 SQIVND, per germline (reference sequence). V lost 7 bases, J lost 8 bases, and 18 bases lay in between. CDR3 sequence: CASTIGGGLHEQFF. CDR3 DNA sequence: TGTGCCAGTACCATTGGCGGGGGCCTCCATGAGCAGTTCTTC.

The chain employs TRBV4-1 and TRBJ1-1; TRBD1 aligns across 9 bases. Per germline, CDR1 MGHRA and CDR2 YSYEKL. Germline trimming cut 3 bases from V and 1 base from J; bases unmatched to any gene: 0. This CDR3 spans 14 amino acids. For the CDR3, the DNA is TGCGCCAGCAGCCAGACAGGGGGGAACACTGAAGCTTTCTTT. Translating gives CASSQTGGNTEAFF.

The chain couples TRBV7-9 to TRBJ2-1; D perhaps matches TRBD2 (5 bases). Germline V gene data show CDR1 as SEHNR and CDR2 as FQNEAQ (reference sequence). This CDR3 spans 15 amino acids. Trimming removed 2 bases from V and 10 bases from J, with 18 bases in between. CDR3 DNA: TGTGCCAGCAGCTTATGGACGGAGCAACGCGGGGAGCAGTTCTTC. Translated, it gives CASSLWTEQRGEQFF. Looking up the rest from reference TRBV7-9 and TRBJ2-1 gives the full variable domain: DTGVSQNPRHKITKRGQNVTFRCDPISEHNRLYWYRQTLGQGPEFLTYFQNEAQLEKSRLLSDRFSAERPKGSFSTLEIQRTEQGDSAMYLCASSLWTEQRGEQFFGPGTRLTVL.

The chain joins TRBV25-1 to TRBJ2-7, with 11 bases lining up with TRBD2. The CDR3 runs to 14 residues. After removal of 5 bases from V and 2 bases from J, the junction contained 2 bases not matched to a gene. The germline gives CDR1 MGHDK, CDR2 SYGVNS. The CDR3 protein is CASSLLAGAYEQYF. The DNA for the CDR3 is TGTGCCAGCAGTTTACTAGCGGGGGCCTACGAGCAGTACTTC.

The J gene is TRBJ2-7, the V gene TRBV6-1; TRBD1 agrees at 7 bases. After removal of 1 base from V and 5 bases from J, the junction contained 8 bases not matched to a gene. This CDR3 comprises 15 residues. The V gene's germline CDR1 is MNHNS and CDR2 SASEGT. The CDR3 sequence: CASSEVRGRVDEQYF. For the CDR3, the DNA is TGTGCCAGCAGTGAAGTAAGGGGGCGCGTCGACGAGCAGTACTTC.

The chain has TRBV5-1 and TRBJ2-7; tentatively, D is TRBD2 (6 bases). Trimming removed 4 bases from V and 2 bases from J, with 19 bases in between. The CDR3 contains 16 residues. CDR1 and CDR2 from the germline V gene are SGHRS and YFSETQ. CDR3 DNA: TGCGCCAGCAGCGGGACCGGGACTGAATTTACCTACGAGCAGTACTTC. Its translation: CASSGTGTEFTYEQYF.

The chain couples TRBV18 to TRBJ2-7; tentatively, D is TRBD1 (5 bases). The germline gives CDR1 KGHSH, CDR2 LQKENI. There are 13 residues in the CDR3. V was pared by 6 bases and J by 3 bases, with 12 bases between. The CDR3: CASSSTQGYEQYF. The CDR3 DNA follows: TGTGCCAGCTCGTCAACCCAGGGCTACGAGCAGTACTTC.

The CDR3 spells CASSLRAGGDTGELFF. The CDR3 DNA is TGTGCCAGCAGCTTAAGGGCAGGGGGCGACACCGGGGAGCTGTTTTTT. This chain links TRBV7-8 with TRBJ2-2, with TRBD1 matching 8 bases. With V trimmed by 2 bases and J by 3 bases, 5 bases remained unmatched. Germline lookup yields CDR1 SGHVS and CDR2 FQNEAQ. The CDR3 covers 16 residues.

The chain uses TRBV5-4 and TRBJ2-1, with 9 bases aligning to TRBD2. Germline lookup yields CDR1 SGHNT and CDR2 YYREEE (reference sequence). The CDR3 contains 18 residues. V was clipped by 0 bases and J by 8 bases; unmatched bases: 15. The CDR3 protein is CASSLDYRGREGSDEQFF. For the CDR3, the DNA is TGTGCCAGCAGCTTGGACTATAGGGGGCGGGAGGGGTCAGATGAGCAGTTCTTC.

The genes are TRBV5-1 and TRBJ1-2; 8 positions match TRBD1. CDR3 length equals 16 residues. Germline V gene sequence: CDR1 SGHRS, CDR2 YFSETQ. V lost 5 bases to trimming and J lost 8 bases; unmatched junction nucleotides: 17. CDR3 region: CASRQDNFNRGYGYTF. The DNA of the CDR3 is TGCGCCAGCAGACAAGACAATTTTAACAGGGGGTACGGCTACACCTTC. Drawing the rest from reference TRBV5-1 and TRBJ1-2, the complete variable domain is KAGVTQTPRYLIKTRGQQVTLSCSPISGHRSVSWYQQTPGQGLQFLFEYFSETQRNKGNFPGRFSGRQFSNSRSEMNVSTLELGDSALYLCASRQDNFNRGYGYTFGSGTRLTVV.

The CDR3 sequence is CASSRTGTSGTRYF. CDR3 DNA: TGTGCCAGCAGCCGTACCGGGACTAGCGGGACGAGATACTTC. The chain employs TRBV6-5 and TRBJ2-5; 13 bases line up with TRBD2. The ends lost 6 bases at V and 14 bases at J; junction bases unmatched: 12. Germline CDR1 reads MNHEY; CDR2 reads SVGAGI. The CDR3 loop spans 14 amino acids.

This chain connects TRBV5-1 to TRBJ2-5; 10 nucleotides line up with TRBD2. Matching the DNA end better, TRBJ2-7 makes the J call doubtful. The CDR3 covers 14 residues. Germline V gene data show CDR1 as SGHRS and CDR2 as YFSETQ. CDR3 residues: CASSASGLADEQYF. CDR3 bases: TGCGCCAGCAGCGCAAGCGGACTAGCGGACGAGCAGTACTTC.

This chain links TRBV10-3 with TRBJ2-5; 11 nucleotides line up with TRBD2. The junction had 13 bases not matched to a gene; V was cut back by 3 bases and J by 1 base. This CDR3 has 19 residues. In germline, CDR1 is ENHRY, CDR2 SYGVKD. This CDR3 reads CAISDSTSGAGAFQETQYF. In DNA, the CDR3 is TGTGCCATCAGTGATTCGACTAGCGGGGCGGGGGCTTTCCAAGAGACCCAGTACTTC.

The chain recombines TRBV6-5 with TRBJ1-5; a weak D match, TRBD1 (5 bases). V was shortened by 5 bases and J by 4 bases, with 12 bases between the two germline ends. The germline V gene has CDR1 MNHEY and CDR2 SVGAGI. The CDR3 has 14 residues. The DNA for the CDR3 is TGTGCCAGCAGTCGGACGGGGGGGAATCAGCCCCAGCATTTT. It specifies CASSRTGGNQPQHF.

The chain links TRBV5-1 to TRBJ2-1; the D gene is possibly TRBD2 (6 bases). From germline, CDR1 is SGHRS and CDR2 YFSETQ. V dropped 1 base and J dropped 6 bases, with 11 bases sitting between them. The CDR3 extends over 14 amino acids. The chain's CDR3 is CASSLTGGLNEQFF. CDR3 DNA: TGCGCCAGCAGCTTGACCGGGGGTCTCAATGAGCAGTTCTTC.

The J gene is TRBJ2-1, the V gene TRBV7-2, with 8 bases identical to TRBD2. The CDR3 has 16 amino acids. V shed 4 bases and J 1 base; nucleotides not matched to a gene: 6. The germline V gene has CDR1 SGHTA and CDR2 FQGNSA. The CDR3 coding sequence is TGTGCCAGCAGCTACTTTGGCGGGAGGTCCTACAATGAGCAGTTCTTC. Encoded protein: CASSYFGGRSYNEQFF.

The CDR3 bases are TGCGCCAGCAGCTTGGCTATTGGGGGGGATACGCAGTATTTT. Amino acid sequence: CASSLAIGGDTQYF. The chain employs TRBV5-1 and TRBJ2-3, with a possible D match to TRBD2 (6 bases). Germline V gene sequence: CDR1 SGHRS, CDR2 YFSETQ. The CDR3 spans 14 residues. V dropped 0 bases and J dropped 6 bases, with 11 bases sitting between them. Drawing the rest from reference TRBV5-1 and TRBJ2-3, the complete variable domain is KAGVTQTPRYLIKTRGQQVTLSCSPISGHRSVSWYQQTPGQGLQFLFEYFSETQRNKGNFPGRFSGRQFSNSRSEMNVSTLELGDSALYLCASSLAIGGDTQYFGPGTRLTVL.

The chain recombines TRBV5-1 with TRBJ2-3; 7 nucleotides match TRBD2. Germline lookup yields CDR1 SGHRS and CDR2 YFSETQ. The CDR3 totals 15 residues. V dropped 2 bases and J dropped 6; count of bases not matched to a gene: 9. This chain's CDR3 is CASSFTGGEGDTQYF. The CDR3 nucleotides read TGCGCCAGCAGCTTTACTGGTGGGGAGGGTGATACGCAGTATTTT.

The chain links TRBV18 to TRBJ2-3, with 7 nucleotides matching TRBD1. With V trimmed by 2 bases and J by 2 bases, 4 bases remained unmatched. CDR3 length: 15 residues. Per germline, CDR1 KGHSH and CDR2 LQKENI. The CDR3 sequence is CASSPETGITDTQYF. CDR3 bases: TGTGCCAGCTCACCAGAGACAGGGATCACAGATACGCAGTATTTT.